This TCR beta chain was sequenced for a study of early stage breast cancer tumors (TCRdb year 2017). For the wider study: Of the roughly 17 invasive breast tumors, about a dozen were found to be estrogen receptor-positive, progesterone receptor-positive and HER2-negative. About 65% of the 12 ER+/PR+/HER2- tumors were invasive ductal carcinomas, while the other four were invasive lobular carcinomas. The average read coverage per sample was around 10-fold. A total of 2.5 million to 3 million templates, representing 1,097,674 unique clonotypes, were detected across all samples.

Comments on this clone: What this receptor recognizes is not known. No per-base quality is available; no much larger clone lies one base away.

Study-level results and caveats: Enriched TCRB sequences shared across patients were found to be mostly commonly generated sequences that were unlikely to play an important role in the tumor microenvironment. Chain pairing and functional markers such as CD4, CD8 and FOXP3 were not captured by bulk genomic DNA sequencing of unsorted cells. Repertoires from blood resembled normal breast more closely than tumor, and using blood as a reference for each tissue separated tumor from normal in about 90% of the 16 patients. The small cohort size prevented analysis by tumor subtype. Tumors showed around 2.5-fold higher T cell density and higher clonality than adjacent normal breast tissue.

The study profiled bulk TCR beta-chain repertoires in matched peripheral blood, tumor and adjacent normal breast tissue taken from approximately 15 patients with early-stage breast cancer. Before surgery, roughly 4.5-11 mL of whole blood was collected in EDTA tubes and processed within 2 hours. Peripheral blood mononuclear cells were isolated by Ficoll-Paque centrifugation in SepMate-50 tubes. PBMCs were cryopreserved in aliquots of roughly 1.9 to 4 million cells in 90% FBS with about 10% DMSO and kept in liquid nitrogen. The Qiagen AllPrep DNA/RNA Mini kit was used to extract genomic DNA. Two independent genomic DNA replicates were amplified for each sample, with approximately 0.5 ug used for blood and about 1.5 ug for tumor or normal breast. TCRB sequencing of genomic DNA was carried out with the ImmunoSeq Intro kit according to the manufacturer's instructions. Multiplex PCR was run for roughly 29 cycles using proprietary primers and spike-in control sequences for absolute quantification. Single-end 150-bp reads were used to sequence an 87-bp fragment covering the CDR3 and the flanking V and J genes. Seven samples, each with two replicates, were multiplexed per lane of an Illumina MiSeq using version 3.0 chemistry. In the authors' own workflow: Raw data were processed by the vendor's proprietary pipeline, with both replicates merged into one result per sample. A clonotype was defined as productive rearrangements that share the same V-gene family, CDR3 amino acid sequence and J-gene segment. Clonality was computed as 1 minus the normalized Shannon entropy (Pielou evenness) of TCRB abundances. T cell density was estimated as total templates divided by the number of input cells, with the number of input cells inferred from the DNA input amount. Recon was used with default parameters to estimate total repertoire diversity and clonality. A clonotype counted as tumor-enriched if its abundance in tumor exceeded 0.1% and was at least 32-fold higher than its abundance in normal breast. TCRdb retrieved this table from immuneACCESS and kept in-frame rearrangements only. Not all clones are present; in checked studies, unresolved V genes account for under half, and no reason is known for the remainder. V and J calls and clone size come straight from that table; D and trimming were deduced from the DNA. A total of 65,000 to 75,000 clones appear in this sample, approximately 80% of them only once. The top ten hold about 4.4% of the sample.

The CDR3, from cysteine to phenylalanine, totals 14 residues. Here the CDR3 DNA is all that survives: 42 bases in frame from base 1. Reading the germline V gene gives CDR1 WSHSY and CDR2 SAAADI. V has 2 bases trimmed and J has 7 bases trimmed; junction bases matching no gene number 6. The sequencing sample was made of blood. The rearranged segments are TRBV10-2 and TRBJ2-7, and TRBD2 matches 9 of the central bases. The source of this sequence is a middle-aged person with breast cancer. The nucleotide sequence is TGCGCCAGCAGTGAGCCGGGACTAGCTTATGAGCAGTACTTC. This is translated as CASSEPGLAYEQYF.